The next 23 T cell receptor beta chains were all read from a single sample in a study of T-cell reconstitution after alpha-beta-depleted transplantation in children (dated by TCRdb to about 2016). The library was made by PCR. Sequencing relied on an Illumina HiSeq 2500. To normalize quantification of the TCRbeta repertoire, the TCR libraries were built with molecular barcoding that relied on unique molecular identifiers. TCRdb reprocessing: public reads trimmed at Q25 with fastp, clones called with MiXCR, in-frame beta chains kept. Records with the same CDR3 protein are collapsed into one entry carrying the most frequent genes and DNA. Counted in this sample were fewer than 550,000 distinct CDR3 sequences; roughly 10% of them appeared once. 4.5% to 7% of the sample lies in the top ten. Sequencing was performed on PBMCs from the stem cell graft donor, taken from the stem cell graft. The receptor set was obtained from a human donor who donated a stem cell graft to a child with acute myeloid leukemia.

This clonotype has only a few counts. The chain couples TRBV5-5 to TRBJ2-7, with TRBD1 matching over 11 bases. CDR3 length equals 16 residues. The ends lost 0 bases at V and 2 bases at J; junction bases unmatched: 4. Germline loops: CDR1 SGHKS, CDR2 YYEKEE (reference sequence). CDR3 amino acids: CASSLVGGQGAYEQYV. DNA for the CDR3: TGTGCCAGCAGCTTGGTTGGGGGACAGGGGGCCTACGAGCAGTACGTC.

This clonotype has at least ten counts. The chain recombines TRBV20-1 with TRBJ2-3, with 9 nucleotides matching TRBD2. The trim removed 4 bases at V and 6 bases at J, leaving 8 bases unmatched. Per germline, CDR1 DFQATT and CDR2 SNEGSKA (reference sequence). The CDR3 is 14 residues long. CDR3 bases: TGCAGTGCTAAGTTAGCGGGAGTTTCGGATACGCAGTATTTT. This gives the protein CSAKLAGVSDTQYF.

This clonotype was detected ten times or more. The chain has TRBV12-3 or TRBV12-4 and TRBJ1-3; D uncertain. V was clipped by 6 bases and J by 1 base, with 7 bases between them. The CDR3 is 13 amino acids. CDR3 nucleotide sequence: TGTGCCAGCAGCACCGAGTCTGGAAACACCATATATTTT. This codes for CASSTESGNTIYF.

This clonotype was seen at least ten times. V gene TRBV7-9 combines with J gene TRBJ2-7; 9 nucleotides match TRBD1. J gave up 4 bases and V 1 base, and 8 bases lay outside the gene matches. CDR1 SEHNR and CDR2 FQNEAQ come from the germline V gene (reference sequence). This CDR3 region has 16 residues. CDR3 sequence reads: CASSLERTGEPYEQYF. CDR3 bases: TGTGCCAGCAGCTTAGAAAGGACAGGGGAACCTTACGAGCAGTACTTC. The full variable domain, rest sourced from reference TRBV7-9 and TRBJ2-7, is DTGVSQNPRHKITKRGQNVTFRCDPISEHNRLYWYRQTLGQGPEFLTYFQNEAQLEKSRLLSDRFSAERPKGSFSTLEIQRTEQGDSAMYLCASSLERTGEPYEQYFGPGTRLTVT.

There are a few counts of this clonotype. The chain links TRBV7-2 to TRBJ2-6, with 8 bases fitting TRBD1. This CDR3 contains 18 residues. Germline CDR1 SGHTA, CDR2 FQGNSA. V shed 1 base, J shed 4 bases, and the junction held 9 bases outside the gene matches. CDR3 sequence (DNA): TGTGCCAGCAGCTTAGGGCCCGGCAGGGGGCAAGGGGCCAACGTCCTGACTTTC. Translated: CASSLGPGRGQGANVLTF.

The chain uses TRBV7-2 and TRBJ1-2; the D gene is possibly TRBD1 (5 bases). This CDR3 has 14 amino acids. Germline CDR1 SGHTA, CDR2 FQGNSA. The V end lost 1 base, the J end lost 6 bases, and 12 bases lay between the germline ends. This CDR3 is CASSLGGRVHGYTF. CDR3 sequence (DNA): TGTGCCAGCAGCTTAGGGGGCAGGGTTCATGGCTACACCTTC.

The J gene is TRBJ2-5, the V gene TRBV9, with 7 bases lining up with TRBD1. Germline V CDR1 and CDR2: SGDLS, YYNGEE. The ends lost 0 bases at V and 4 bases at J; junction bases unmatched: 9. This CDR3 is built from 16 residues. The CDR3 DNA sequence: TGTGCCAGCAGCGTAGATGAGGGGGCGGTAGGAGAGACCCAGTACTTC. It translates to CASSVDEGAVGETQYF.

For this clonotype: With a much larger clone just one base away, this may be a read error. The chain employs TRBV25-1 and TRBJ1-5, with D hard to call. There are 14 residues in the CDR3. Trimming shortened V by 4 bases and J by 8 bases, and 15 bases separated the two germline ends. CDR1 and CDR2 from the germline V gene are MGHDK and SYGVNS. CDR3 in amino acids: CASSGPGGIEPQHF. CDR3 nucleotides: TGTGCCAGCAGTGGACCAGGTGGTATTGAGCCCCAGCATTTT.

This clonotype was observed a handful of times. This sequence joins TRBV9 and TRBJ2-2; D is uncertain. With 0 bases removed from V and 6 bases from J, the gap between germline ends came to 9 bases. The CDR3 spans 14 residues. Germline V CDR1 and CDR2: SGDLS, YYNGEE. The CDR3: CASSVESSSGELFF. In DNA, the CDR3 is TGTGCCAGCAGCGTAGAGTCGAGCTCCGGGGAGCTGTTTTTT.

This clonotype has a handful of counts. The chain recombines TRBV5-5 with TRBJ1-2, with 8 bases identical to TRBD1. The CDR3 is made up of 13 amino acids. V gave up 5 bases and J gave up 8 bases; unmatched junction bases: 8. Per germline, CDR1 SGHKS and CDR2 YYEKEE (reference sequence). CDR3 in DNA: TGTGCCAGCAGAGGCGACACAGGGGGAGGCTACACCTTC. This gives the protein CASRGDTGGGYTF. Full variable domain (missing parts from reference TRBV5-5 and TRBJ1-2): DAGVTQSPTHLIKTRGQQVTLRCSPISGHKSVSWYQQVLGQGPQFIFQYYEKEERGRGNFPDRFSARQFPNYSSELNVNALLLGDSALYLCASRGDTGGGYTFGSGTRLTVV.

This chain uses TRBV25-1 with TRBJ1-4; TRBD1 might be the D (6 bases). The CDR3 contains 14 residues. Germline V gene lookup returns CDR1 MGHDK and CDR2 SYGVNS. With 6 bases removed from V and 7 bases from J, the gap between germline ends came to 15 bases. The CDR3 sequence: CASSTGTWGEKLFF. CDR3 nucleotides: TGTGCCAGCAGCACCGGGACATGGGGTGAAAAACTGTTTTTT.

The chain is built from TRBV19 and TRBJ2-2, with D hard to call. The CDR3 covers 14 residues. The ends were cut back, 7 bases at V and 0 bases at J, with 9 bases in the middle. Germline CDR1 LNHDA, CDR2 SQIVND (reference sequence). The CDR3 sequence: CASMWRSNTGELFF. The DNA of the CDR3 is TGTGCCAGTATGTGGAGATCGAACACCGGGGAGCTGTTTTTT.

This clonotype was recorded many times. As DNA, the CDR3 is TGTGCGGGCGGGCGAGAGACCCAGTACTTC. Translating it yields CAGGRETQYF. The chain joins TRBV6-5 to TRBJ2-5, with a tentative D call TRBD2 (5 bases). Germline CDR1 reads MNHEY; CDR2 reads SVGAGI. This CDR3 has 10 amino acids.

This clonotype was seen more than once but under ten times. This chain links TRBV19 with TRBJ2-7; D unresolved. CDR1 LNHDA and CDR2 SQIVND come from the germline V gene (reference sequence). The CDR3 extends over 13 amino acids. V dropped 3 bases and J dropped 3 bases, with 9 bases sitting between them. DNA for the CDR3: TGTGCCAGTAGTATGGGCCGTGGCTACGAGCAGTACTTC. Residues: CASSMGRGYEQYF.

At least ten counts were recorded for this clonotype. The rearrangement joins TRBV20-1 to TRBJ2-7, with 7 bases aligning to TRBD1. The germline CDR1 and CDR2 sequences are DFQATT and SNEGSKA (reference sequence). CDR3 size: 13 residues. V trimming: 5 bases; J trimming: 1 base; junction bases outside the gene matches: 5. The CDR3: CSAVRTGSYEQYV. The CDR3 nucleotides are TGCAGTGCTGTTCGGACAGGATCCTACGAGCAGTACGTC.

This clonotype was picked up a small number of times. The CDR3 reads CARTLGTGNVFHEQYV. CDR3 coding DNA: TGTGCCAGGACCCTAGGGACAGGGAATGTATTCCACGAGCAGTACGTC. The rearrangement uses TRBV9 and TRBJ2-7; TRBD1 agrees at 9 bases. CDR3 length: 16 amino acids. The V gene end was trimmed by 8 bases and the J gene end by 5 bases; junction bases not matched to a gene: 17. Germline values: CDR1 SGDLS, CDR2 YYNGEE.

In this sample, this clonotype turned up a few times. The rearrangement joins TRBV2 to TRBJ1-1; D unclear. Germline V gene lookup returns CDR1 SNHLY and CDR2 FYNNEI. This CDR3 spans 15 amino acids. The V gene lost 4 bases and the J gene lost 2 bases, with 14 bases spanning the gap. CDR3 region: CASSAHPAVNTEAFF. As DNA, the CDR3 is TGTGCCAGCAGTGCCCATCCGGCAGTCAACACTGAAGCTTTCTTT.

The CDR3 sequence: CASSPPGHQDIQYF. The CDR3 DNA is TGCGCCAGCAGTCCCCCGGGACACCAAGACATTCAGTACTTC. V usage is TRBV10-1 and J usage is TRBJ2-4; a weak D match, TRBD1 (6 bases). This CDR3 has 14 amino acids. The V and J ends lost 5 bases and 8 bases respectively, with 16 bases between them. CDR1 and CDR2 from the germline V gene are WNHNN and SYGVQD (reference sequence).

This chain links TRBV5-1 with TRBJ1-1, with 9 bases matching TRBD1. Germline trimming cut 7 bases from V and 5 bases from J; bases unmatched to any gene: 6. Germline loops: CDR1 SGHRS, CDR2 YFSETQ. The CDR3 totals 13 residues. The CDR3, as DNA: TGCGCCAGCGGAGTGGGACAGGGAACTGAAGCTTTCTTT. Translated: CASGVGQGTEAFF.

This clonotype has only a few counts. The chain is built from TRBV3-1 and TRBJ1-4; 7 bases are a match to TRBD1. Germline loops: CDR1 LGHDT, CDR2 YNNKEL (reference sequence). There are 16 residues in the CDR3. Trimming cost V 1 base and J 5 bases; bases outside gene matches: 7. The CDR3 spells CASSQVGQRVNEKLFF. The CDR3 nucleotides read TGTGCCAGCAGCCAAGTGGGACAGCGGGTGAATGAAAAACTGTTTTTT.

The rearrangement links TRBV20-1 to TRBJ2-7, with a possible D match to TRBD1 (6 bases). The CDR3 is made up of 12 amino acids. V lost 4 bases, J lost 0 bases, and 7 bases lay in between. The germline V gene encodes CDR1 DFQATT and CDR2 SNEGSKA (reference sequence). CDR3 DNA sequence: TGCAGTGCTACCAGGGGCTCCTACGAGCAGTACTTC. Translating it yields CSATRGSYEQYF.

Of note for this clonotype: This is likely a read error, given that the CDR3 carries no conserved phenylalanine or tryptophan at its end. This chain uses TRBV7-2 with TRBJ2-5; possibly TRBD2 for D (6 bases). With 6 bases removed from V and 4 bases from J, the gap between germline ends came to 12 bases. The CDR3 sequence is 13 residues long. Per germline, CDR1 SGHTA and CDR2 FQGNSA. In DNA form, the CDR3 reads TGTGCCAGCAGGCGGGGACTTCTAGAGACCCAGTACTTG. Translated, it gives CASRRGLLETQYL.

The table lists this clonotype with a few counts. This sequence joins TRBV7-9 and TRBJ2-5; 10 bases align to TRBD2. J lost 0 bases, V lost 4 bases, and 5 bases had no gene match. Germline lookup yields CDR1 SEHNR and CDR2 FQNEAQ (reference sequence). The CDR3 consists of 16 residues. CDR3 bases: TGTGCCAGCAGCTGGCGTACTAGCGGGGACCAAGAGACCCAGTACTTC. It specifies CASSWRTSGDQETQYF.